This T cell receptor beta chain comes out of a study of T cell repertoires in cytomegalovirus infection. Whole-study context: Shared public TCR beta signatures pointed to both CMV infection and a matching HLA type. General observations from the study: Individuals carrying CMV plus the relevant HLA were identified by cumulative frequency of public TCR beta families. Dominating the ex vivo response were HLA-C-restricted CMV-specific TCR beta clonotypes.

This clonotype was counted only a few times. The antigen is undetermined. Germline lookup yields CDR1 SSHAT and CDR2 FNYEAQ (reference sequence). This CDR3 has 14 residues. V was pared by 5 bases and J by 5 bases, with 7 bases of the junction left unmatched. TCRdb re-called the reads with MiXCR, one entry per CDR3 protein. The repertoire has 150,000 to 200,000 distinct CDR3 sequences, approximately 15% of them found once; the top ten carry roughly a quarter. The chain carries TRBV7-7 and TRBJ2-5; 8 nucleotides line up with TRBD1. The sequenced sample was PBMCs. The source of this sequence is a human donor in good health (CMV status not recorded). Some clones in this sample may be carry-over from other donors' samples. The CDR3 loop is CASSPDRVAETQYF. The CDR3 bases are TGTGCCAGCAGCCCGGACAGGGTGGCGGAGACCCAGTACTTC.